Here is one T cell receptor beta chain with its context. This entry is derived from a study of T cell changes during pregnancy in multiple sclerosis. Germline V gene sequence: CDR1 SQVTM, CDR2 ANQGSEA. This CDR3 contains 12 residues. The germline V and J ends were trimmed by 2 bases and 8 bases, with 11 bases remaining between them. Profiling relied on immunoSEQ multiplex PCR, and the TCRdb table lists in-frame clones only, not all of them. The sample holds tens of thousands of clones, around 93% seen once. This chain joins TRBV29-1 and TRBJ2-3; D is uncertain. This receptor was obtained from a female donor with multiple sclerosis, enrolled in a pregnancy study. Sequencing was performed on peripheral blood, taken after pregnancy. The CDR3 is CSVEFVRSTQYF. The CDR3 DNA reads TGCAGCGTTGAATTTGTGCGGAGTACGCAGTATTTT.